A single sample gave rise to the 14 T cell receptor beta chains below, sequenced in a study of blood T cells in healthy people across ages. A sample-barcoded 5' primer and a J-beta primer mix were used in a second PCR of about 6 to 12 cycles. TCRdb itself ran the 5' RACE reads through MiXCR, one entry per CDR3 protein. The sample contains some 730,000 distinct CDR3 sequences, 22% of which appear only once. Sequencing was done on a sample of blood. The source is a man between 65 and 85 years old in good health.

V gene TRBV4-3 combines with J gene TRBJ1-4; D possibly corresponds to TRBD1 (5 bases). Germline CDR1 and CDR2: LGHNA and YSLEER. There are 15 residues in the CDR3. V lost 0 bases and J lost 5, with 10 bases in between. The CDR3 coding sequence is TGCGCCAGCAGCCAAGATTTCTGGACAAATGAAAAACTGTTTTTT. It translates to CASSQDFWTNEKLFF.

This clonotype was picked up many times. The CDR3 sequence is CSLQQRSGGGYTF. CDR3 DNA sequence: TGCAGTCTGCAGCAGCGCAGTGGGGGAGGCTACACCTTC. This sequence joins TRBV20-1 and TRBJ1-2, with a weak D call TRBD1 (5 bases). V lost 8 bases, J lost 8 bases, and 21 bases lay in between. The length of the CDR3 is 13 residues. Germline CDR1 and CDR2: DFQATT and SNEGSKA (reference sequence).

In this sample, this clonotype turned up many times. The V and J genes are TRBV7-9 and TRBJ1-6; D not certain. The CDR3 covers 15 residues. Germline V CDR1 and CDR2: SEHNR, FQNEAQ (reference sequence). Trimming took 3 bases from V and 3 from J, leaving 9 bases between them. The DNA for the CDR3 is TGTGCCAGCAGCTTTGTTTCGGGCTATAATTCACCCCTCCACTTT. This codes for CASSFVSGYNSPLHF.

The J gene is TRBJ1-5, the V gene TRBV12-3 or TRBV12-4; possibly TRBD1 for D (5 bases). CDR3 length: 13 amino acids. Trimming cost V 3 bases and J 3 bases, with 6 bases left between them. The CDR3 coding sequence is TGTGCCAGCAGTTTCAGGGTCAATCAGCCCCAGCATTTT. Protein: CASSFRVNQPQHF.

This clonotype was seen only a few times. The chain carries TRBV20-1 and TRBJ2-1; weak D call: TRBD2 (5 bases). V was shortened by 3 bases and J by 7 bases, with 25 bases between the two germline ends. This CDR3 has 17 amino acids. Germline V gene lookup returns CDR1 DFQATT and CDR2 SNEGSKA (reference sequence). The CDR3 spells CSASTGGVTALGNEQFF. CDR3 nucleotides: TGCAGTGCTAGTACCGGAGGAGTGACCGCCCTGGGAAATGAGCAGTTCTTC.

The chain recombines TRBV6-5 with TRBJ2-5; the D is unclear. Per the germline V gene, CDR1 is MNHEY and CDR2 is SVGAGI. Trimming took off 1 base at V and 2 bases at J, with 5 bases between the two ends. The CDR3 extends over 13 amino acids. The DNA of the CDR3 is TGTGCCAGCAGTTACTTACAACAAGAGACCCAGTACTTC. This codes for CASSYLQQETQYF.

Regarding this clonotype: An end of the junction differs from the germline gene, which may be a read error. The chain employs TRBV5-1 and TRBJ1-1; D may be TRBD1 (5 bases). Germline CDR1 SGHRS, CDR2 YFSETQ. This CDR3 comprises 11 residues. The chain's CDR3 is CASNLGTLAFF. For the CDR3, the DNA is TGCGCCAGCAACTTGGGGACTTTAGCTTTCTTT.

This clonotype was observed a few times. DNA for the CDR3: TGCAGTGCTAGTGCCGGGACAGGGACGAGTCAGCCCCAGCATTTT. Amino acids: CSASAGTGTSQPQHF. The gene calls are TRBV20-1 and TRBJ1-5, with 9 bases fitting TRBD1. The V gene's germline CDR1 is DFQATT and CDR2 SNEGSKA (reference sequence). V trimming: 3 bases; J trimming: 6 bases; junction bases outside the gene matches: 9. The CDR3 loop spans 15 amino acids.

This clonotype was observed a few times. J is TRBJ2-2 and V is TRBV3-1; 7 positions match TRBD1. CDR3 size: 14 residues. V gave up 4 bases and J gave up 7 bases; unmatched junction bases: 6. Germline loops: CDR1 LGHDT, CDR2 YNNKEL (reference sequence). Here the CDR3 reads CASSPSTGDGELFF. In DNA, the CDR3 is TGTGCCAGCAGCCCCTCAACAGGGGACGGGGAGCTGTTTTTT.

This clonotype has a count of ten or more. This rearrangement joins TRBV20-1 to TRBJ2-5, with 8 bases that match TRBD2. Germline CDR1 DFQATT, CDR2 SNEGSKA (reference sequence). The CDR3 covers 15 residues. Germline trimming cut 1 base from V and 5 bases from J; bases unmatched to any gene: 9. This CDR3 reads CSARVPSGRRETQYF. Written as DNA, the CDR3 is TGCAGTGCTAGAGTTCCAAGCGGGAGAAGGGAGACCCAGTACTTC.

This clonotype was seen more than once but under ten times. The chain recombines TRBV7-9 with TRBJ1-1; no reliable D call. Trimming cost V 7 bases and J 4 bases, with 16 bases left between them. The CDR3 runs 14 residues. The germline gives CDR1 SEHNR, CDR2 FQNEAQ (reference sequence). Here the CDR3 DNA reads TGTGCCAGCACCGACATGGAGATGGGCACTGAAGCTTTCTTT. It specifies CASTDMEMGTEAFF.

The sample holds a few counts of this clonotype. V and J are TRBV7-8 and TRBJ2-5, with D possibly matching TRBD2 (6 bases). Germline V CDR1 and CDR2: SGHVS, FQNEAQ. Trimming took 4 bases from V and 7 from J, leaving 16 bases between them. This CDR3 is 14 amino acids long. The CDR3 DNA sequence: TGTGCCAGCAGCTACCGGACTAACCTAAGGACCCAGTACTTC. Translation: CASSYRTNLRTQYF. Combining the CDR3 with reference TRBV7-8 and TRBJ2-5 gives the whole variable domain GAGVSQSPRYKVAKRGQDVALRCDPISGHVSLFWYQQALGQGPEFLTYFQNEAQLDKSGLPSDRFFAERPEGSVSTLKIQRTQQEDSAVYLCASSYRTNLRTQYFGPGTRLLVL.

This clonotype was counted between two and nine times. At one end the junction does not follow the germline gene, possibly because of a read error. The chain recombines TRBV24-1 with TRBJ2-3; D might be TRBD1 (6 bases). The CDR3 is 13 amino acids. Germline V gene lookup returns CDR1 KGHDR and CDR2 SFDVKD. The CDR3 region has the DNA TGTGCCGCCAGTGATTTAGGGGGAGATACGCAGTATTTT. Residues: CAASDLGGDTQYF.

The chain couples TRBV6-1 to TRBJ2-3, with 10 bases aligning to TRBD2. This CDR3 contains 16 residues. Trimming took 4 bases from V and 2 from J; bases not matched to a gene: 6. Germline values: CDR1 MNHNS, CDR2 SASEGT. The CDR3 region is CASSGKRGGITDTQYF. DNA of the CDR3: TGTGCCAGCAGTGGAAAGCGGGGGGGGATCACAGATACGCAGTATTTT.